The clone carrying this TCR beta chain has only one observation. Its antigen is unidentified. A history of autoimmune disease or systemic immunosuppression excluded patients. This record comes from a study of OX40 agonist ivuxolimab in advanced cancers. Study at large: Hepatocellular carcinoma, melanoma, renal cell or head and neck cancer affected the dose-escalation patients. Study findings and constraints: It was not determined which antigens were specifically recognized by the peripheral T cells that had undergone clonal expansion.

Here immunoSEQ multiplex PCR was the method, and the copy in TCRdb shows in-frame clones only, minus some. The top ten clones hold 20% to 25% of a sample with some 45,000 clones, about 86% of them seen once. The V end was cut by 8 bases, the J end by 5 bases, with 15 bases between. This CDR3 has 13 residues. Germline V lookup: CDR1 LNHDA, CDR2 SQIVND (reference sequence). Sequenced material: CD4+ or CD8+ T cells sorted from blood, taken in a trial of the OX40 agonist ivuxolimab. This TCR derives from an adult with an advanced solid tumor such as melanoma, head and neck, liver or kidney cancer. V usage is TRBV19 and J usage is TRBJ1-1; D may be TRBD1 (6 bases). The CDR3 DNA follows: TGTGCCAGTGTGACAGGTTATGGGACTGAAGCTTTCTTT. Its translation: CASVTGYGTEAFF.